The text below deals with one TCR beta chain. Sequenced by immunoSEQ multiplex PCR; TCRdb stores in-frame clones only, minus some. The data show just over 250,000 clones, with more than 75% seen just once and around a tenth held by the top ten. Germline V CDR1 and CDR2: SGHNT, YYREEE (reference sequence). This CDR3 is built from 12 residues. V was clipped by 4 bases and J by 8 bases; unmatched bases: 3. The data are from a study of blood T cell repertoires in COVID-19. The source material was peripheral blood. The TCR comes from a man in his forties who had recovered from COVID-19. The rearrangement uses TRBV5-4 and TRBJ1-1; the match to TRBD1 covers 9 bases. CDR3 region: CASSPDRGEAFF. CDR3 DNA: TGTGCCAGCAGCCCGGACAGGGGAGAAGCTTTCTTT.